This TCR beta chain derives from a study of control samples from healthy donors and cancer patients. Some clones are missing from TCRdb's copy, which holds only in-frame ones; the method was immunoSEQ multiplex PCR. Of roughly 100,000 clones listed, just over 90% were seen once; the top ten hold about 2.5%. This clone was seen once. Germline trimming cut 6 bases from V and 6 bases from J; bases unmatched to any gene: 5. CDR1 and CDR2 from the germline V gene are LNHDA and SQIVND (reference sequence). The CDR3 is 14 residues long. The sequence was collected from a woman between 18 and 30 years old in good health. Input material: blood. The V and J genes are TRBV19 and TRBJ2-1, with TRBD1 matching over 10 bases. The CDR3 region is CASRPGQGFNEQFF. CDR3 DNA sequence: TGTGCCAGTAGACCGGGACAGGGGTTCAATGAGCAGTTCTTC. Full variable domain (outside the CDR3, taken from reference TRBV19 and TRBJ2-1): DGGITQSPKYLFRKEGQNVTLSCEQNLNHDAMYWYRQDPGQGLRLIYYSQIVNDFQKGDIAEGYSVSREKKESFPLTVTSAQKNPTAFYLCASRPGQGFNEQFFGPGTRLTVL.